The source of this TCR beta chain is a study of T-cell reconstitution after alpha-beta-depleted transplantation in children. The CDR3 is made up of 15 amino acids. The V gene lost 4 bases and the J gene lost 6 bases, with 18 bases spanning the gap. Per the germline V gene, CDR1 is WNHNN and CDR2 is SYGVQD (reference sequence). Preparation of the TCRbeta library involved a method that used unique molecular identifiers. Using its own MiXCR run on the PCR reads, TCRdb lists one record per CDR3 protein. The data hold about 360,000 distinct CDR3 sequences, with 10% to 15% observed a single time. There are a few counts of this clonotype.

This clonotype was sampled from a human donor who donated a stem cell graft to a child with Fanconi anemia. This chain links TRBV10-1 with TRBJ1-1; no firm D call. The specimen comprised PBMCs, sampled from the stem cell graft. The CDR3 DNA reads as TGCGCCAGCAGTGTTGGGTCCTTTCCTGGTGCTGAAGCTTTCTTT. Residues: CASSVGSFPGAEAFF.